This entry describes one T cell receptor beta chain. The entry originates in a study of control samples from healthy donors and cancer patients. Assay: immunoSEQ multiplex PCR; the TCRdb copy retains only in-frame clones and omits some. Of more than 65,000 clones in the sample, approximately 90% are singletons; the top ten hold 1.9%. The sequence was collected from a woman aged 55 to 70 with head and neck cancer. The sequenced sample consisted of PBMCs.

The CDR3 sequence is CASSPRGSAGGNEQFF. The CDR3 region has the DNA TGTGCCAGCTCACCACGGGGGTCAGCGGGAGGCAATGAGCAGTTCTTC. The rearrangement links TRBV18 to TRBJ2-1; 9 bases are a match to TRBD2. Germline V gene sequence: CDR1 KGHSH, CDR2 LQKENI. Trimming cost V 1 base and J 6 bases; bases outside gene matches: 7. This CDR3 has 16 residues.